This TCR beta chain was captured in a study of cytomegalovirus exposure and HLA in healthy donors. Points from the study as a whole: Cytomegalovirus association was listed for approximately 150 TCR beta chains.

With 60 Vbeta and 13 Jbeta primers, the PCR was carried out. Using immunoSEQ multiplex PCR, the repertoire was profiled, and TCRdb retains in-frame clones only, with some absent. The sample lists under 200,000 clones, 86% occurring once. A word on this clone: The antigen is not known.

The CDR3 covers 16 residues. CDR1 LGHNA and CDR2 YNFKEQ come from the germline V gene. V was clipped by 0 bases and J by 9 bases; unmatched bases: 11. The receptor was isolated from a woman aged 25 to 39 in good health and CMV-seronegative. V and J are TRBV4-2 and TRBJ2-1; TRBD2 agrees at 7 bases. The sample taken for sequencing was PBMCs. The CDR3 protein is CASSQDQRTSVGEQFF. As DNA, the CDR3 is TGTGCCAGCAGCCAAGATCAAAGGACTAGTGTGGGTGAGCAGTTCTTC.